The 32 T cell receptor beta chains below were found in one sample sequenced in a study of blood T cell repertoires in COVID-19. Only in-frame clones appear in the TCRdb table, and some are missing; sequencing was by immunoSEQ multiplex PCR. The profile shows roughly 140,000 clones, roughly 76% of them singletons. Sequencing used peripheral blood. Source of these receptors: a human donor with acute or convalescent COVID-19. The donor label of this sample is uncertain.

There are a few counts of this clone. This sequence joins TRBV6-5 and TRBJ2-5; the match to TRBD2 covers 7 bases. J gave up 5 bases and V 6 bases, and 9 bases lay outside the gene matches. The germline gives CDR1 MNHEY, CDR2 SVGAGI. The CDR3 has 14 amino acids. The CDR3 reads CASSGGGLGETQYF. The CDR3 nucleotides read TGTGCCAGCAGCGGGGGAGGGCTTGGGGAGACCCAGTACTTC.

This clone has a single count. This sequence joins TRBV7-6 and TRBJ1-3; 7 positions match TRBD1. Germline CDR1 is SGHVS and CDR2 is FNYEAQ. This CDR3 contains 15 residues. Germline trimming cut 5 bases from V and 0 bases from J; bases unmatched to any gene: 4. The chain's CDR3 is CASSLWTGSGNTIYF. The CDR3 coding sequence is TGTGCCAGCAGCCTGTGGACAGGCTCTGGAAACACCATATATTTT.

CDR3: CASSPGQEFYGYTF. The CDR3 nucleotides read TGCGCCAGCAGCCCTGGACAGGAATTTTATGGCTACACCTTC. The chain carries TRBV4-1 and TRBJ1-2; TRBD1 matches at 7 bases. Germline lookup yields CDR1 MGHRA and CDR2 YSYEKL. The CDR3 length is 14 residues. After removal of 4 bases from V and 5 bases from J, the junction contained 7 bases not matched to a gene.

The V and J genes are TRBV12-3 or TRBV12-4 and TRBJ1-2; 9 bases are shared with TRBD1. The CDR3 is made up of 12 amino acids. The CDR3 here is CARRDRDRGYTF. CDR3 sequence (DNA): TGTGCTAGACGGGACAGGGATAGGGGCTACACCTTC.

This clone was detected a few times. J is TRBJ2-1 and V is TRBV3-1 (or the pseudogene TRBV3-2); the D is unclear. V was shortened by 4 bases and J by 3 bases, with 4 bases between the two germline ends. Per germline, CDR1 LGHDT and CDR2 YNNKEL (reference sequence). This CDR3 has 12 amino acids. In DNA, the CDR3 is TGTGCCAGCAGCCCGGGCTACAATGAGCAGTTCTTC. It translates to CASSPGYNEQFF.

The CDR3 DNA reads as TGCGCCAGCAGTTTCGGGACAGGGGGCGCCGGCACTGAAGCTTTCTTT. Its translation is CASSFGTGGAGTEAFF. This chain connects TRBV4-1 to TRBJ1-1; 12 bases map to TRBD1. CDR1 and CDR2 (germline): MGHRA, YSYEKL. V was pared by 6 bases and J by 4 bases, with 9 bases of the junction left unmatched. This CDR3 has 16 amino acids.

This rearrangement joins TRBV7-9 to TRBJ1-1, with 9 positions matching TRBD1. The CDR3 is 16 residues long. With V trimmed by 5 bases and J by 3 bases, 10 bases remained unmatched. CDR1 SEHNR and CDR2 FQNEAQ come from the germline V gene (reference sequence). The CDR3 sequence: CASSAAAGQGDTEAFF. The CDR3 coding sequence is TGTGCCAGCAGCGCCGCGGCGGGACAGGGAGACACTGAAGCTTTCTTT.

The chain couples TRBV11-2 to TRBJ2-7, with TRBD1 matching over 7 bases. J was trimmed by 5 bases and V by 9 bases; bases with no gene match: 7. The CDR3 runs 12 residues. From germline, CDR1 is SGHAT and CDR2 FQNNGV. CDR3 bases: TGTGCCAGTGCAAGGGGGCGCGACGAGCAGTACGTC. Its protein is CASARGRDEQYV.

DNA for the CDR3: TGTGCCAGCAGCCCTCGGGTACCCGGGGAGCTGTTTTTT. This translates into CASSPRVPGELFF. The chain is built from TRBV7-2 and TRBJ2-2; D gene ambiguous. The CDR3 has 13 residues. Germline V lookup: CDR1 SGHTA, CDR2 FQGNSA. V dropped 5 bases and J dropped 6 bases, with 10 bases sitting between them.

The chain has TRBV10-2 and TRBJ1-1; 9 bases align to TRBD1. With 5 bases clipped from V and 5 bases from J, the junction kept 3 bases outside the gene matches. Germline CDR1 is WSHSY and CDR2 is SAAADI. The CDR3 runs to 13 residues. The CDR3 loop is CASSRDRVTEAFF. Here the CDR3 DNA reads TGCGCCAGCAGTCGGGACAGGGTTACTGAAGCTTTCTTT.

The V gene is TRBV19, the J gene TRBJ1-1; 9 nucleotides align to TRBD1. Germline V CDR1 and CDR2: LNHDA, SQIVND (reference sequence). Losses at the gene ends were 5 bases for V and 4 bases for J; bases not matched to a gene: 11. This CDR3 has 16 residues. CDR3 DNA: TGTGCCAGTAGTCGTTCCGGGACAGGGCTTCTCACTGAAGCTTTCTTT. Its translation: CASSRSGTGLLTEAFF.

The gene calls are TRBV7-9 and TRBJ1-4; 8 bases are shared with TRBD1. Germline V CDR1 and CDR2: SEHNR, FQNEAQ (reference sequence). V lost 3 bases to trimming and J lost 8 bases; unmatched junction nucleotides: 5. The CDR3 contains 14 residues. As DNA, the CDR3 is TGTGCCAGCAGCTTGGGGACAGGCCTAGAAAAACTGTTTTTT. This gives the protein CASSLGTGLEKLFF. Supplemented by reference TRBV7-9 and TRBJ1-4, the full variable domain reads DTGVSQNPRHKITKRGQNVTFRCDPISEHNRLYWYRQTLGQGPEFLTYFQNEAQLEKSRLLSDRFSAERPKGSFSTLEIQRTEQGDSAMYLCASSLGTGLEKLFFGSGTQLSVL.

CDR3 residues: CASSGQAANTGELFF. The CDR3 coding sequence is TGCGCCAGCAGCGGACAGGCCGCGAACACCGGGGAGCTGTTTTTT. The chain carries TRBV10-1 and TRBJ2-2, with TRBD1 matching over 7 bases. This CDR3 spans 15 amino acids. V lost 6 bases to trimming and J lost 0 bases; unmatched junction nucleotides: 4. Germline CDR1 and CDR2: WNHNN and SYGVQD (reference sequence).

This chain uses TRBV5-1 with TRBJ2-4; 7 bases are a match to TRBD1. The CDR3 sequence is 16 residues long. The V segment lost 4 bases and the J segment 2 bases; nucleotides outside the gene matches: 9. The germline CDR1 and CDR2 sequences are SGHRS and YFSETQ. The CDR3 DNA follows: TGCGCCAGCAGCCTCGGACAGGTCGTCACCAAAAACATTCAGTACTTC. It translates to CASSLGQVVTKNIQYF.

The J gene is TRBJ2-1, the V gene TRBV19; D is unclear. This CDR3 has 14 residues. Germline V gives CDR1 LNHDA, CDR2 SQIVND (reference sequence). Deletions cut 5 bases from V and 10 bases from J, with 18 bases between. This CDR3 is CASSVLLRPAEQFF. The CDR3 DNA reads TGTGCCAGTAGTGTCCTACTACGGCCTGCGGAGCAGTTCTTC.

Here the CDR3 DNA reads TGTGCCAGCTCAGGCCGGGACAGTTACGAGCAGTACGTC. This sequence encodes CASSGRDSYEQYV. The gene calls are TRBV18 and TRBJ2-7; 7 bases align to TRBD1. This CDR3 is built from 13 residues. Germline V gives CDR1 KGHSH, CDR2 LQKENI. The V and J ends lost 5 bases and 4 bases, in that order; junction bases with no gene match: 5.

This clone has only one observation. V gene TRBV30 combines with J gene TRBJ1-5, with D uncertain. The CDR3 totals 13 residues. Trimming left V 0 bases short and J 6 bases short, with 9 bases between. CDR1 is GTSNPN, CDR2 SVGIG, per germline (reference sequence). This CDR3 is CAWSVGPSQPQHF. The CDR3 region has the DNA TGTGCCTGGAGTGTAGGCCCTAGTCAGCCCCAGCATTTT.

The V call is TRBV27, the J call TRBJ2-7, with D uncertain. The CDR3 extends over 14 amino acids. Trimming left V 2 bases short and J 4 bases short, with 12 bases between. Germline CDR1 and CDR2: MNHEY and SMNVEV (reference sequence). The CDR3 coding sequence is TGTGCCAGCAGTTTAGGGTGGCAGGCTTACGAGCAGTACTTC. Translation gives CASSLGWQAYEQYF.

The CDR3 DNA sequence: TGTGCCAGCAGCTCGCGACTAGCGGGGATCACAGATACGCAGTATTTT. Amino acids: CASSSRLAGITDTQYF. The chain links TRBV9 to TRBJ2-3; TRBD2 aligns across 11 bases. Germline V gives CDR1 SGDLS, CDR2 YYNGEE. The CDR3 length is 16 residues. V trimming: 4 bases; J trimming: 2 bases; junction bases outside the gene matches: 6.

This rearrangement joins TRBV6-5 to TRBJ1-2; a possible D gene is TRBD1 (6 bases). V lost 6 bases to trimming and J lost 8 bases, with 16 bases between them. This CDR3 spans 13 amino acids. CDR1 and CDR2 from the germline V gene are MNHEY and SVGAGI. The CDR3 spells CASRGTGKDGYTF. The CDR3 DNA follows: TGTGCCAGCAGGGGAACAGGGAAGGACGGCTACACCTTC.

This chain uses TRBV7-8 with TRBJ1-1; D ambiguous. V gave up 1 base and J gave up 7 bases, with 4 bases separating them. The germline V gene encodes CDR1 SGHVS and CDR2 FQNEAQ. This CDR3 has 11 residues. CDR3 bases: TGTGCCAGCAGCTTAGACAGTGAAGCTTTCTTT. Its translation: CASSLDSEAFF.

The CDR3 DNA follows: TGTGCCAGCAGCGTTTCAGGGACAGGGGCCCACACTGAAGCTTTCTTT. It codes for CASSVSGTGAHTEAFF. The chain carries TRBV9 and TRBJ1-1, with 10 bases lining up with TRBD1. The CDR3 spans 16 residues. Germline V gene sequence: CDR1 SGDLS, CDR2 YYNGEE. V lost 2 bases and J lost 3; bases outside the gene matches: 7.

This clone was counted only a few times. This chain links TRBV11-2 with TRBJ2-3, with 12 nucleotides matching TRBD2. The CDR3 runs to 15 residues. V gave up 6 bases and J gave up 7 bases; unmatched junction bases: 8. Germline lookup yields CDR1 SGHAT and CDR2 FQNNGV. In DNA form, the CDR3 reads TGTGCCAGCAGTCTACTAGCGGGGGGAAGGAATACGCAGTATTTT. It translates to CASSLLAGGRNTQYF.

J is TRBJ2-4 and V is TRBV4-1; D is perhaps TRBD2 (6 bases). Per germline, CDR1 MGHRA and CDR2 YSYEKL. The length of the CDR3 is 15 residues. Trimming shortened V by 0 bases and J by 2 bases, and 8 bases separated the two germline ends. CDR3 sequence (DNA): TGCGCCAGCAGCCAAGAGGGGAGGACCAAAAACATTCAGTACTTC. Translated, it gives CASSQEGRTKNIQYF.

This clone was observed a handful of times. The V call is TRBV30, the J call TRBJ2-7, with D tentatively TRBD1 (5 bases). The CDR3 runs 12 residues. Germline values: CDR1 GTSNPN, CDR2 SVGIG (reference sequence). V lost 5 bases, J lost 5 bases, and 13 bases lay in between. The CDR3, as DNA: TGTGCCTGGTCTCGGGCAGGGCACGAGCAGTACGTC. It codes for CAWSRAGHEQYV.

The chain's CDR3 is CASSYSSENYGYTF. CDR3 DNA sequence: TGTGCCAGCAGTTACTCGAGTGAAAACTATGGCTACACCTTC. V gene TRBV6-5 combines with J gene TRBJ1-2; D is uncertain. V lost 0 bases and J lost 2, with 7 bases in between. Germline CDR1 is MNHEY and CDR2 is SVGAGI. This CDR3 spans 14 amino acids.

The table lists this clone with a few counts. This chain's CDR3 is CASRTTQGLYQFF. The CDR3 nucleotides read TGTGCCAGCAGGACCACACAGGGCCTATATCAGTTCTTC. This chain connects TRBV6-5 to TRBJ2-1; D might be TRBD1 (6 bases). Trimming removed 6 bases from V and 13 bases from J, with 19 bases in between. The CDR3 consists of 13 residues. Germline CDR1 is MNHEY and CDR2 is SVGAGI.

The chain has TRBV7-8 and TRBJ1-6, with D perhaps matching TRBD1 (5 bases). The CDR3 has 14 amino acids. V was clipped by 7 bases and J by 6 bases, with 13 bases between them. Germline-derived CDR1 and CDR2 are SGHVS and FQNEAQ. CDR3 in DNA: TGTGCCAGCAAGACCAAAGGGGCTAATTCACCCCTCCACTTT. This translates into CASKTKGANSPLHF.

The chain joins TRBV7-3 to TRBJ1-3; D gene uncertain. There are 15 residues in the CDR3. Trimming stripped 1 base from V and 4 bases from J, with 11 bases between. Per the germline V gene, CDR1 is SGHTA and CDR2 is FQGTGA. The CDR3 DNA is TGTGCCAGCAGCTTAAGCGGTAACGAGGGAAACACCATATATTTT. It yields the protein CASSLSGNEGNTIYF.

The chain employs TRBV15 and TRBJ1-1; D possibly corresponds to TRBD1 (5 bases). This CDR3 has 13 residues. Germline V lookup: CDR1 LNHNV, CDR2 YYDKDF (reference sequence). The V and J ends lost 1 base and 5 bases respectively, with 8 bases between them. As DNA, the CDR3 is TGTGCCACCAGCAGAGGGCGGGGGACTGAAGCTTTCTTT. Translated: CATSRGRGTEAFF.

The V and J genes are TRBV14 and TRBJ2-7, with 7 bases identical to TRBD1. CDR3 length: 13 residues. J lost 3 bases, V lost 6 bases, and 5 bases had no gene match. CDR1 and CDR2 from the germline V gene are SGHDN and FVKESK. The CDR3 is CASRRTGYYEQYV. In nucleotides, the CDR3 is TGTGCCAGCAGGCGGACAGGTTACTACGAGCAGTACGTC.

The chain links TRBV3-1 (or the pseudogene TRBV3-2) to TRBJ2-7; 10 bases align to TRBD2. V lost 4 bases and J lost 3; bases outside the gene matches: 9. The germline V gene encodes CDR1 LGHDT and CDR2 YNNKEL (reference sequence). CDR3 size: 16 residues. The CDR3 DNA reads as TGTGCCAGCAGCCCCTTTAGCGGGGGGTTCTACTACGAGCAGTACTTC. Its protein is CASSPFSGGFYYEQYF.